This T cell receptor (beta chain) was retrieved from a study of cytomegalovirus exposure and HLA in healthy donors. Amplification used 60 Vbeta primers and 13 Jbeta primers. The table came from immunoSEQ multiplex PCR; TCRdb's copy has only in-frame clones and leaves some out. Among about 72,000 clones listed, around 82% were seen once. The germline V gene encodes CDR1 LNHDA and CDR2 SQIVND (reference sequence). V was trimmed by 7 bases and J by 10 bases, leaving 20 bases between them. This CDR3 is 14 amino acids long. This chain uses TRBV19 with TRBJ2-1; the D gene is possibly TRBD2 (7 bases). The sequenced sample consisted of PBMCs. This sequence originates from a man younger than 35 in good health and CMV-seronegative. Written as DNA, the CDR3 is TGTGCCAGTACCCCAATAGGGGGGGAGGGAGAGCAGTTCTTC. Protein sequence: CASTPIGGEGEQFF.